One sample yielded the 32 T cell receptor beta chains listed below, sequenced in a study of cytomegalovirus exposure and HLA in healthy donors. PCR amplification relied on 60 Vbeta primers (plus 13 Jbeta primers). Sequenced by immunoSEQ multiplex PCR; TCRdb stores in-frame clones only, minus some. Here the sample spans around 120,000 clones, around 80% being singletons. Source material: PBMCs. These receptors all stem from a boy younger than 10 in good health and CMV-seronegative.

The chain recombines TRBV25-1 with TRBJ2-4, with TRBD2 as a possible D gene (5 bases). There are 17 residues in the CDR3. Germline V gives CDR1 MGHDK, CDR2 SYGVNS. V was pared by 3 bases and J by 4 bases, with 19 bases between. The CDR3 bases are TGTGCCAGCAGTGATCGGGGAAGCCAAGGCAGGAAAAACATTCAGTACTTC. Protein sequence: CASSDRGSQGRKNIQYF. Supplemented by reference TRBV25-1 and TRBJ2-4, the full variable domain reads EADIYQTPRYLVIGTGKKITLECSQTMGHDKMYWYQQDPGMELHLIHYSYGVNSTEKGDLSSESTVSRIRTEHFPLTLESARPSHTSQYLCASSDRGSQGRKNIQYFGAGTRLSVL.

The chain links TRBV27 to TRBJ2-7, with D perhaps matching TRBD1 (5 bases). Germline lookup yields CDR1 MNHEY and CDR2 SMNVEV (reference sequence). The CDR3 has 14 residues. V dropped 5 bases and J dropped 1 base, with 12 bases sitting between them. The CDR3, as DNA: TGTGCCAGCAGTGCGCACAGGCTTTCCTACGAGCAGTACGTC. Protein sequence: CASSAHRLSYEQYV.

The rearrangement joins TRBV7-9 to TRBJ2-3; the D is unclear. The CDR3 totals 14 residues. The germline V gene encodes CDR1 SEHNR and CDR2 FQNEAQ (reference sequence). V dropped 5 bases and J dropped 4 bases, with 13 bases sitting between them. The CDR3 protein is CASSIGPAPDTQYF. DNA of the CDR3: TGTGCCAGCAGCATTGGCCCCGCCCCAGATACGCAGTATTTT. Together with reference TRBV7-9 and TRBJ2-3, the CDR3 gives the full variable domain: DTGVSQNPRHKITKRGQNVTFRCDPISEHNRLYWYRQTLGQGPEFLTYFQNEAQLEKSRLLSDRFSAERPKGSFSTLEIQRTEQGDSAMYLCASSIGPAPDTQYFGPGTRLTVL.

This clone appeared a single time. The chain couples TRBV6-5 to TRBJ2-3, with D possibly being TRBD1 (6 bases). The germline V gene encodes CDR1 MNHEY and CDR2 SVGAGI. Trimming cost V 5 bases and J 6 bases, with 9 bases left between them. The CDR3 extends over 12 amino acids. The CDR3 DNA is TGTGCCAGCAGTGATAGGGGGGATACGCAGTATTTT. Translating it yields CASSDRGDTQYF.

The chain employs TRBV6-1 and TRBJ2-5, with a weak D call TRBD2 (6 bases). With 3 bases removed from V and 7 bases from J, the gap between germline ends came to 15 bases. The CDR3 sequence is 14 residues long. CDR1 MNHNS and CDR2 SASEGT come from the germline V gene. As DNA, the CDR3 is TGTGCCAGCAGTGATGGACTAAGTCCAGGGACCCAGTACTTC. Its protein product is CASSDGLSPGTQYF.

CDR3 in amino acids: CASSLTLGGVGTDTQYF. The CDR3 DNA follows: TGTGCCAGCAGCTTAACTCTCGGGGGGGTTGGCACAGATACGCAGTATTTT. V is TRBV7-3 and J is TRBJ2-3; 8 bases are a match to TRBD2. The J segment lost 1 base and the V segment lost 0 bases, leaving 6 bases of the junction unmatched. Germline V lookup: CDR1 SGHTA, CDR2 FQGTGA. The CDR3 extends over 17 amino acids.

V gene TRBV15 combines with J gene TRBJ2-4, with D possibly TRBD2 on 6 matching bases. Between the trimmed V and J ends, which lost 8 bases and 0 bases, there was a span of 17 bases. The germline CDR1 and CDR2 sequences are LNHNV and YYDKDF (reference sequence). The CDR3 is made up of 16 amino acids. The CDR3 region has the DNA TGTGCCACCGTAGCGGAAGGGACTCTAGCCAAAAACATTCAGTACTTC. Translation: CATVAEGTLAKNIQYF.

V gene TRBV6-1 combines with J gene TRBJ2-1; 12 nucleotides line up with TRBD2. The CDR3 totals 15 residues. Losses at the gene ends were 3 bases for V and 6 bases for J; bases not matched to a gene: 3. Germline assignment: CDR1 MNHNS and CDR2 SASEGT. This chain's CDR3 is CASSETSGSFNEQFF. As DNA, the CDR3 is TGTGCCAGCAGTGAGACTAGCGGGAGCTTCAATGAGCAGTTCTTC.

V is TRBV4-1 and J is TRBJ2-6, with a weak D call TRBD1 (6 bases). The germline V gene has CDR1 MGHRA and CDR2 YSYEKL. The V end was cut by 3 bases, the J end by 4 bases, with 13 bases between. This CDR3 is built from 16 residues. As DNA, the CDR3 is TGCGCCAGCAGCCATGATCAGGGGTACGGGGCCAACGTCCTGACTTTC. As protein: CASSHDQGYGANVLTF.

The genes are TRBV4-1 and TRBJ2-1; 7 bases agree with TRBD2. The length of the CDR3 is 16 residues. V dropped 0 bases and J dropped 4; count of bases not matched to a gene: 6. In germline, CDR1 is MGHRA, CDR2 YSYEKL. DNA of the CDR3: TGCGCCAGCAGCCAAGAAGGGCTAGCGGAATACAATGAGCAGTTCTTC. It yields the protein CASSQEGLAEYNEQFF.

This clone was seen a single time. The chain is built from TRBV19 and TRBJ2-1; TRBD2 aligns across 11 bases. The J segment lost 3 bases and the V segment lost 3 bases, leaving 10 bases of the junction unmatched. This CDR3 region has 18 residues. From germline, CDR1 is LNHDA and CDR2 SQIVND (reference sequence). CDR3 nucleotides: TGTGCCAGTAGTATCCTCCCTCCACTAGCGGGAGACTACAATGAGCAGTTCTTC. Its translation: CASSILPPLAGDYNEQFF.

This rearrangement joins TRBV7-9 to TRBJ2-5; TRBD1 matches at 9 bases. With V trimmed by 3 bases and J by 11 bases, 13 bases remained unmatched. CDR3 size: 15 residues. Germline V lookup: CDR1 SEHNR, CDR2 FQNEAQ (reference sequence). The CDR3 DNA sequence: TGTGCCAGCAGCTTCCACAGGGGGCTAGAGGGAGAGCAGTACTTC. The encoded protein is CASSFHRGLEGEQYF.

V is TRBV15 and J is TRBJ2-3, with D perhaps TRBD2 (6 bases). CDR1 is LNHNV, CDR2 YYDKDF, per germline (reference sequence). V shed 1 base and J shed 3 bases, with 14 bases lying between them. CDR3 length equals 16 residues. The CDR3 is CATSRGVAVLTDTQYF. CDR3 DNA sequence: TGTGCCACCAGCAGAGGAGTAGCGGTGTTAACAGATACGCAGTATTTT. The full variable domain, completed using reference TRBV15 and TRBJ2-3, is DAMVIQNPRYQVTQFGKPVTLSCSQTLNHNVMYWYQQKSSQAPKLLFHYYDKDFNNEADTPDNFQSRRPNTSFCFLDIRSPGLGDTAMYLCATSRGVAVLTDTQYFGPGTRLTVL.

V is TRBV30 and J is TRBJ2-7, with 11 bases that match TRBD1. The CDR3 loop spans 16 amino acids. Trimming cost V 3 bases and J 0 bases; bases outside gene matches: 7. Germline CDR1 and CDR2: GTSNPN and SVGIG (reference sequence). The CDR3 reads CAWSLRTGGPSYEQYF. Written as DNA, the CDR3 is TGTGCCTGGAGCCTCCGGACAGGGGGCCCCTCCTACGAGCAGTACTTC.

This clone was observed a handful of times. This chain uses TRBV6-1 with TRBJ2-3; 9 bases align to TRBD2. Germline V gives CDR1 MNHNS, CDR2 SASEGT. After removal of 4 bases from V and 6 bases from J, the junction contained 8 bases not matched to a gene. This CDR3 has 15 amino acids. The CDR3: CASSGIAGGADTQYF. The CDR3 bases are TGTGCCAGCAGTGGGATCGCGGGAGGGGCGGATACGCAGTATTTT.

The chain has TRBV19 and TRBJ1-5; 7 bases are shared with TRBD1. CDR1 and CDR2 from the germline V gene are LNHDA and SQIVND (reference sequence). V was clipped by 5 bases and J by 7 bases; unmatched bases: 14. The CDR3 is made up of 16 amino acids. The CDR3 loop is CASSANRDRPGQPQHF. CDR3 nucleotides: TGTGCCAGTAGTGCGAACCGGGACAGACCAGGGCAGCCCCAGCATTTT.

The chain employs TRBV10-3 and TRBJ2-1, with 10 nucleotides matching TRBD2. Germline trimming cut 2 bases from V and 4 bases from J; bases unmatched to any gene: 2. The CDR3 is made up of 15 amino acids. Per germline, CDR1 ENHRY and CDR2 SYGVKD. The CDR3 reads CAISEGLAVYNEQFF. The DNA of the CDR3 is TGTGCCATCAGTGAGGGACTAGCGGTTTACAATGAGCAGTTCTTC.

This CDR3 is CSVESEGANYGYTF. Written as DNA, the CDR3 is TGCAGCGTTGAAAGCGAGGGCGCTAACTATGGCTACACCTTC. The chain carries TRBV29-1 and TRBJ1-2; D not resolved. The germline V gene encodes CDR1 SQVTM and CDR2 ANQGSEA. The CDR3 is 14 amino acids. Deletions cut 2 bases from V and 0 bases from J, with 10 bases between.

The chain recombines TRBV6-5 with TRBJ1-1; D is ambiguous. Trimming pared 3 bases from V and 7 bases from J, leaving 9 bases between. The CDR3 contains 12 residues. Germline CDR1 MNHEY, CDR2 SVGAGI. The CDR3 DNA reads as TGTGCCAGCAGTTATGAGGTGGGTGAAGCTTTCTTT. Protein: CASSYEVGEAFF.

The rearrangement links TRBV15 to TRBJ1-4; 7 bases align to TRBD1. The CDR3 spans 11 residues. Germline V lookup: CDR1 LNHNV, CDR2 YYDKDF (reference sequence). V lost 5 bases, J lost 11 bases, and 2 bases stayed unmatched. CDR3 loop: CATSATGKLFF. The CDR3 coding sequence is TGTGCCACCAGCGCGACAGGGAAACTGTTTTTT.

The sample holds one count of this clone. The chain joins TRBV27 to TRBJ1-1; TRBD1 aligns across 9 bases. Germline CDR1 is MNHEY and CDR2 is SMNVEV (reference sequence). The CDR3 spans 16 residues. V gave up 3 bases and J gave up 3 bases; unmatched junction bases: 8. CDR3 in amino acids: CASSFPRRDRDTEAFF. The CDR3 DNA sequence: TGTGCCAGCAGTTTTCCAAGGCGGGACAGGGACACTGAAGCTTTCTTT.

The rearrangement links TRBV27 to TRBJ1-5; possible D gene TRBD1, 6 bases. This CDR3 spans 16 amino acids. Germline V lookup: CDR1 MNHEY, CDR2 SMNVEV (reference sequence). Trimming cost V 2 bases and J 5 bases, with 16 bases left between them. The DNA of the CDR3 is TGTGCCAGCAGTTTAAGGGGGTCGATGGGCGATCAGCCCCAGCATTTT. This codes for CASSLRGSMGDQPQHF.

This chain links TRBV6-6 with TRBJ2-4; a possible D gene is TRBD2 (6 bases). CDR3 length equals 12 residues. V was clipped by 8 bases and J by 12 bases, with 17 bases between them. Germline loops: CDR1 MNHNY, CDR2 SVGAGI (reference sequence). The CDR3 DNA is TGTGCCAGCGAAAAACCGGGACTCCCTCAGTACTTC. Encoded protein: CASEKPGLPQYF.

This chain links TRBV7-9 with TRBJ2-2; 8 nucleotides align to TRBD2. Trimming took 8 bases from V and 6 from J; bases not matched to a gene: 11. Germline-derived CDR1 and CDR2 are SEHNR and FQNEAQ (reference sequence). CDR3 length: 15 residues. CDR3: CASQKTGGRSGELFF. The CDR3 region has the DNA TGTGCCAGCCAAAAGACGGGGGGGCGTTCCGGGGAGCTGTTTTTT.

The CDR3 loop is CARRDRNYEQYF. Written as DNA, the CDR3 is TGTGCCAGAAGGGACAGGAACTACGAGCAGTACTTC. This chain links TRBV2 with TRBJ2-5, with TRBD1 identical over 8 bases. The DNA end is a closer match to TRBJ2-7, so the J assignment may be wrong. Looked up from germline, CDR1 is SNHLY and CDR2 is FYNNEI. The CDR3 loop spans 12 amino acids.

This chain joins TRBV25-1 and TRBJ2-2, with 15 bases matching TRBD2. Germline trimming cut 6 bases from V and 6 bases from J; bases unmatched to any gene: 5. This CDR3 is 16 amino acids long. The germline CDR1 and CDR2 sequences are MGHDK and SYGVNS. The CDR3 here is CASSLRTSGRAGELFF. The CDR3 nucleotides read TGTGCCAGCAGCTTACGGACTAGCGGGAGGGCCGGGGAGCTGTTTTTT. Together with reference TRBV25-1 and TRBJ2-2, the CDR3 gives the full variable domain: EADIYQTPRYLVIGTGKKITLECSQTMGHDKMYWYQQDPGMELHLIHYSYGVNSTEKGDLSSESTVSRIRTEHFPLTLESARPSHTSQYLCASSLRTSGRAGELFFGEGSRLTVL.

This clone was detected once. The CDR3 loop is CASSVAEGLAYEQYF. The CDR3 nucleotides are TGTGCCAGCAGCGTAGCTGAGGGACTAGCGTACGAGCAGTACTTC. This chain joins TRBV9 and TRBJ2-7; 10 bases map to TRBD2. The CDR3 covers 15 residues. Germline values: CDR1 SGDLS, CDR2 YYNGEE. Unmatched junction bases numbered 4, after V lost 0 bases and J lost 4 bases.

The V and J genes are TRBV4-3 and TRBJ2-5, with D maybe TRBD1 (6 bases). Trimming cost V 2 bases and J 4 bases, with 14 bases left between them. The CDR3 is 15 amino acids. CDR1 and CDR2 (germline): LGHNA, YSLEER. This CDR3 is CASSQSTGSPETQYF. CDR3 DNA sequence: TGCGCCAGCAGCCAAAGCACAGGGTCCCCAGAGACCCAGTACTTC.

The chain couples TRBV29-1 to TRBJ2-2; 7 nucleotides match TRBD1. Germline CDR1 is SQVTM and CDR2 is ANQGSEA. V dropped 7 bases and J dropped 1; count of bases not matched to a gene: 6. CDR3 length: 14 residues. CDR3 sequence reads: CSALGTENTGELFF. The CDR3 bases are TGCAGCGCCCTAGGGACAGAGAACACCGGGGAGCTGTTTTTT.

CDR3 sequence reads: CASSSPGGARDEQFF. The CDR3 nucleotides read TGTGCCAGCAGCTCACCCGGGGGGGCCAGGGATGAGCAGTTCTTC. This chain uses TRBV11-2 with TRBJ2-1, with 8 bases fitting TRBD2. Germline V gives CDR1 SGHAT, CDR2 FQNNGV. The CDR3 totals 15 residues. With V trimmed by 4 bases and J by 8 bases, 10 bases remained unmatched.

The V and J genes are TRBV6-5 and TRBJ1-6; D may be TRBD1 (6 bases). The CDR3 consists of 16 residues. Germline loops: CDR1 MNHEY, CDR2 SVGAGI. Trimming stripped 0 bases from V and 7 bases from J, with 13 bases between. In nucleotides, the CDR3 is TGTGCCAGCAGTTACTCTGCAGGGGCCTCCAATTCACCCCTCCACTTT. It specifies CASSYSAGASNSPLHF.

The chain carries TRBV21-1 and TRBJ1-2; the table's TRBD1 call for D was not verified on the DNA. TRBV21-1 is termed a pseudogene. CDR3 length: 15 residues. CDR3 coding DNA: TGTGCCAGCAGCAAAAGTCCTGGGACAGGATTTGGCTACACCTTC. It yields the protein CASSKSPGTGFGYTF.